A single sample gave rise to the 32 T cell receptor beta chains below, sequenced in a study of T cell responses to AZD1222 COVID-19 vaccine. The protocol was immunoSEQ multiplex PCR, while the TCRdb copy is restricted to in-frame clones and leaves out a portion. Among 75,000 to 90,000 clones listed, 70% to 90% were seen once. The sequences come from peripheral blood, collected 28 days after the second AZD1222 dose. Every receptor here comes from an adult who received the AZD1222 COVID-19 vaccine.

The chain carries TRBV11-2 and TRBJ1-2; D remains unclear. The V gene's germline CDR1 is SGHAT and CDR2 FQNNGV. The CDR3 is 14 residues long. Trimming took off 5 bases at V and 4 bases at J, with 14 bases between the two ends. The CDR3 coding sequence is TGTGCCAGCAGCATCTCCCCGGAGGGCTATGGCTACACCTTC. It is translated as CASSISPEGYGYTF.

This chain joins TRBV19 and TRBJ1-2; possible D gene TRBD1, 6 bases. Trimming removed 5 bases at V and 8 bases at J, with 18 bases between. CDR1 and CDR2 from the germline V gene are LNHDA and SQIVND (reference sequence). This CDR3 has 14 amino acids. The CDR3 protein is CASSVGGGVIGYTF. For the CDR3, the DNA is TGTGCCAGTAGTGTCGGGGGGGGCGTCATAGGCTACACCTTC.

The chain couples TRBV6-5 to TRBJ1-1, with D unresolved. In germline, CDR1 is MNHEY, CDR2 SVGAGI. V dropped 6 bases and J dropped 3 bases, with 11 bases sitting between them. The length of the CDR3 is 13 residues. The DNA for the CDR3 is TGTGCCAGCAGCCGGACGGATTACACTGAAGCTTTCTTT. It yields the protein CASSRTDYTEAFF.

The CDR3 protein is CAGRRANTEAFF. CDR3 sequence (DNA): TGTGCCGGGCGGAGGGCGAACACTGAAGCTTTCTTT. The genes are TRBV7-3 and TRBJ1-1; no definite D call. CDR3 length equals 12 residues. V lost 11 bases, J lost 1 base, and 11 bases lay in between. Germline values: CDR1 SGHTA, CDR2 FQGTGA.

This chain joins TRBV27 and TRBJ2-1, with TRBD2 identical over 13 bases. With 6 bases clipped from V and 4 bases from J, the junction kept 12 bases outside the gene matches. The CDR3 covers 18 residues. Germline loops: CDR1 MNHEY, CDR2 SMNVEV (reference sequence). CDR3 sequence: CASRHTTGLAGTYNEQFF. As DNA, the CDR3 is TGTGCCAGCAGACACACCACGGGACTAGCGGGAACTTACAATGAGCAGTTCTTC.

The J gene is TRBJ1-6, the V gene TRBV15; D may be TRBD1 (6 bases). The CDR3 is made up of 16 amino acids. The germline V gene encodes CDR1 LNHNV and CDR2 YYDKDF (reference sequence). V gave up 0 bases and J gave up 11 bases, with 17 bases separating them. The CDR3 protein is CATSRDSVTGIPPLHF. CDR3 nucleotides: TGTGCCACCAGCAGAGATAGTGTGACAGGTATTCCACCCCTCCACTTT.

This clone has a handful of counts. The V and J genes are TRBV9 and TRBJ2-1; D is ambiguous. The CDR3 covers 14 residues. The V end was cut by 3 bases, the J end by 7 bases, with 14 bases between. The germline gives CDR1 SGDLS, CDR2 YYNGEE. CDR3 region: CASSANPQTNEQFF. Here the CDR3 DNA reads TGTGCCAGCAGCGCAAACCCACAGACAAATGAGCAGTTCTTC.

J is TRBJ2-5 and V is TRBV5-1, with 7 bases fitting TRBD1. Germline assignment: CDR1 SGHRS and CDR2 YFSETQ. The junction had 8 bases not matched to a gene; V was cut back by 4 bases and J by 5 bases. The CDR3 has 14 residues. CDR3 nucleotide sequence: TGCGCCAGCAGCCCGACAGGGTTTGTGGAGACCCAGTACTTC. Its protein product is CASSPTGFVETQYF.

V and J are TRBV2 and TRBJ1-1; 7 nucleotides line up with TRBD1. With V trimmed by 0 bases and J by 7 bases, 14 bases remained unmatched. Germline CDR1 and CDR2: SNHLY and FYNNEI. CDR3 size: 17 residues. Here the CDR3 DNA reads TGTGCCAGCAGTGAAGCCCAACTTGGGAGGGGGCAGGGTGAAGCTTTCTTT. It specifies CASSEAQLGRGQGEAFF.

The chain recombines TRBV19 with TRBJ2-1; TRBD2 agrees at 8 bases. With 7 bases clipped from V and 6 bases from J, the junction kept 8 bases outside the gene matches. This CDR3 comprises 14 residues. CDR1 is LNHDA and CDR2 is SQIVND in the germline V gene (reference sequence). CDR3 DNA sequence: TGTGCCAGTACCGCTGGACTAGCTGGCAATGAGCAGTTCTTC. Amino acids: CASTAGLAGNEQFF.

The DNA for the CDR3 is TGTGCCAGTAGTGTAGCGGGAGGGCCTAGAGATACGCAGTATTTT. Protein: CASSVAGGPRDTQYF. This chain uses TRBV19 with TRBJ2-3; 11 bases agree with TRBD2. The germline gives CDR1 LNHDA, CDR2 SQIVND (reference sequence). This CDR3 has 15 amino acids. J lost 5 bases, V lost 5 bases, and 6 bases had no gene match. The variable domain in full, with the rest retrieved from reference TRBV19 and TRBJ2-3, is DGGITQSPKYLFRKEGQNVTLSCEQNLNHDAMYWYRQDPGQGLRLIYYSQIVNDFQKGDIAEGYSVSREKKESFPLTVTSAQKNPTAFYLCASSVAGGPRDTQYFGPGTRLTVL.

The chain carries TRBV28 and TRBJ1-1; TRBD1 aligns across 8 bases. The trim removed 10 bases at V and 1 base at J, leaving 2 bases unmatched. This CDR3 comprises 12 residues. CDR1 is MDHEN and CDR2 is SYDVKM in the germline V gene. The CDR3 is CAIGTGNTEAFF. In nucleotides, the CDR3 is TGTGCCATTGGGACAGGGAACACTGAAGCTTTCTTT.

This rearrangement joins TRBV30 to TRBJ1-5; D is uncertain. Germline loops: CDR1 GTSNPN, CDR2 SVGIG (reference sequence). V lost 0 bases to trimming and J lost 4 bases, with 7 bases between them. This CDR3 has 13 residues. CDR3 sequence reads: CAWSVRGNQPQHF. CDR3 DNA: TGTGCCTGGAGTGTCCGGGGAAATCAGCCCCAGCATTTT.

This chain links TRBV9 with TRBJ2-2; 9 positions match TRBD1. CDR3 size: 17 residues. V was clipped by 4 bases and J by 6 bases; unmatched bases: 13. Germline CDR1 SGDLS, CDR2 YYNGEE. The CDR3 sequence is CASSPILGQGRSGELFF. The CDR3 coding sequence is TGTGCCAGCAGCCCCATATTAGGACAGGGGAGGTCCGGGGAGCTGTTTTTT.

This sequence joins TRBV3-1 (or the pseudogene TRBV3-2) and TRBJ2-1; 8 positions match TRBD2. Germline CDR1 reads LGHDT; CDR2 reads YNNKEL (reference sequence). J lost 0 bases, V lost 3 bases, and 4 bases had no gene match. This CDR3 spans 16 amino acids. In nucleotides, the CDR3 is TGTGCCAGCAGCCACGGGGGGGGAAGCTCCTACAATGAGCAGTTCTTC. Translating gives CASSHGGGSSYNEQFF.

The gene calls are TRBV7-2 and TRBJ2-1; tentatively, D is TRBD2 (6 bases). The V gene lost 1 base and the J gene lost 7 bases, with 14 bases spanning the gap. From germline, CDR1 is SGHTA and CDR2 FQGNSA. CDR3 length: 15 residues. Written as DNA, the CDR3 is TGTGCCAGCAGCTTAGAAGCGGGCTCGAGGAATGAGCAGTTCTTC. As protein: CASSLEAGSRNEQFF. Together with reference TRBV7-2 and TRBJ2-1, the CDR3 gives the full variable domain: GAGVSQSPSNKVTEKGKDVELRCDPISGHTALYWYRQSLGQGLEFLIYFQGNSAPDKSGLPSDRFSAERTGGSVSTLTIQRTQQEDSAVYLCASSLEAGSRNEQFFGPGTRLTVL.

V usage is TRBV6-6 and J usage is TRBJ1-4, with 8 bases aligning to TRBD1. V lost 2 bases and J lost 8; bases outside the gene matches: 4. Germline V CDR1 and CDR2: MNHNY, SVGAGI (reference sequence). The CDR3 runs 14 residues. The CDR3: CASSYQGAWEKLFF. CDR3 DNA: TGTGCCAGCAGTTACCAGGGGGCTTGGGAAAAACTGTTTTTT.

The rearrangement uses TRBV19 and TRBJ1-4, with unresolved D. Trimming stripped 4 bases from V and 8 bases from J, with 14 bases between. CDR3 length equals 14 residues. Germline loops: CDR1 LNHDA, CDR2 SQIVND (reference sequence). Here the CDR3 DNA reads TGTGCCAGTAGTACGGACGGCCCCGGGGAAAAACTGTTTTTT. It yields the protein CASSTDGPGEKLFF.

The V and J genes are TRBV15 and TRBJ1-5; TRBD1 might be the D (5 bases). This CDR3 is 14 amino acids long. Looked up from germline, CDR1 is LNHNV and CDR2 is YYDKDF (reference sequence). V was trimmed by 4 bases and J by 4 bases, leaving 11 bases between them. DNA of the CDR3: TGTGCCACCAGCATAGGGACGGTGAATCAGCCCCAGCATTTT. Translated: CATSIGTVNQPQHF.

The chain is built from TRBV3-1 (or the pseudogene TRBV3-2) and TRBJ2-7; 7 positions match TRBD2. This CDR3 spans 18 amino acids. Germline V lookup: CDR1 LGHDT, CDR2 YNNKEL (reference sequence). J was trimmed by 0 bases and V by 0 bases; bases with no gene match: 11. The CDR3 DNA is TGTGCCAGCAGCCAAGACCGGACTAGGAGAACTAGCTCCTACGAGCAGTACTTC. Encoded protein: CASSQDRTRRTSSYEQYF.

The chain employs TRBV28 and TRBJ1-2; no clear D. This CDR3 contains 13 residues. V lost 3 bases and J 4 bases, leaving 9 bases between the germline ends. In germline, CDR1 is MDHEN, CDR2 SYDVKM. In DNA, the CDR3 is TGTGCCAGCAGTTTGGCCCCCGTCTATGGCTACACCTTC. Translated: CASSLAPVYGYTF.

The chain joins TRBV6-6 to TRBJ2-7, with 8 bases lining up with TRBD1. The CDR3 is 14 residues long. CDR1 MNHNY and CDR2 SVGAGI come from the germline V gene (reference sequence). The ends lost 4 bases at V and 2 bases at J; junction bases unmatched: 4. CDR3 sequence: CASSFRTGPYEQYF. The DNA of the CDR3 is TGTGCCAGCAGTTTTAGGACAGGGCCCTACGAGCAGTACTTC.

With respect to this clone: The same CDR3 arises from other DNA sequences in this sample as well. The chain combines TRBV7-9 with TRBJ2-7; D remains unclear. This CDR3 contains 11 residues. CDR1 and CDR2 (germline): SEHNR, FQNEAQ (reference sequence). V was shortened by 2 bases and J by 3 bases, with 2 bases between the two germline ends. The CDR3 loop reads CASSLSYEQYF. CDR3 DNA: TGTGCCAGCAGCTTAAGCTACGAGCAGTACTTC.

The rearrangement uses TRBV6-5 and TRBJ1-5; possible D gene TRBD1, 5 bases. V dropped 8 bases and J dropped 7 bases, with 15 bases sitting between them. CDR3 length equals 13 residues. Per germline, CDR1 MNHEY and CDR2 SVGAGI. The CDR3 nucleotides read TGTGCCAGCTGGGGCAGGGTAGGGCAGCCCCAGCATTTT. Its translation is CASWGRVGQPQHF.

The chain is built from TRBV24-1 and TRBJ2-1; 12 bases line up with TRBD2. Looked up from germline, CDR1 is KGHDR and CDR2 is SFDVKD. V lost 2 bases, J lost 0 bases, and 7 bases stayed unmatched. This CDR3 has 19 amino acids. In DNA form, the CDR3 reads TGTGCCACCAGTGATTCCCTAGCGGGGGGGCGGAGCTCCTACAATGAGCAGTTCTTC. This translates into CATSDSLAGGRSSYNEQFF.

The rearrangement joins TRBV19 to TRBJ1-1; D gene uncertain. V lost 7 bases to trimming and J lost 1 base, with 10 bases between them. Looked up from germline, CDR1 is LNHDA and CDR2 is SQIVND (reference sequence). The CDR3 has 13 residues. The CDR3 sequence is CASTPSRNTEAFF. CDR3 DNA: TGTGCCAGTACCCCCAGCAGGAACACTGAAGCTTTCTTT.

The chain has TRBV5-1 and TRBJ2-5, with TRBD1 as a possible D gene (6 bases). V was cut by 1 base and J by 5 bases, with 15 bases left in between. The CDR3 sequence is 15 residues long. Per the germline V gene, CDR1 is SGHRS and CDR2 is YFSETQ. CDR3 DNA: TGCGCCAGCAGCTTGAATACAGGGTCGGAGGAGACCCAGTACTTC. Protein sequence: CASSLNTGSEETQYF.

This sequence joins TRBV5-1 and TRBJ1-2, with D hard to call. This CDR3 has 14 residues. The V gene lost 3 bases and the J gene lost 1 base, with 10 bases spanning the gap. Germline CDR1 SGHRS, CDR2 YFSETQ. CDR3 bases: TGCGCCAGCAGCTCGGACGGGGATAACTATGGCTACACCTTC. Translating gives CASSSDGDNYGYTF.

The chain recombines TRBV11-2 with TRBJ2-4; 8 bases map to TRBD1. Per germline, CDR1 SGHAT and CDR2 FQNNGV. V trimming: 5 bases; J trimming: 5 bases; junction bases outside the gene matches: 11. The CDR3 runs to 16 residues. The CDR3 protein is CASSAGQGVLENIQYF. The CDR3 DNA sequence: TGTGCCAGCAGCGCCGGACAGGGCGTGTTAGAAAACATTCAGTACTTC.

About this clone: Distinct nucleotide sequences in the sample also encode this CDR3. This chain joins TRBV4-2 and TRBJ2-7; D is unclear. The CDR3 has 13 amino acids. With 0 bases removed from V and 2 bases from J, the gap between germline ends came to 5 bases. The germline CDR1 and CDR2 sequences are LGHNA and YNFKEQ. In nucleotides, the CDR3 is TGTGCCAGCAGCCAAGATCCCCCCTACGAGCAGTACTTC. Its translation: CASSQDPPYEQYF.

The chain joins TRBV27 to TRBJ2-7, with TRBD2 matching 9 bases. Germline assignment: CDR1 MNHEY and CDR2 SMNVEV (reference sequence). This CDR3 comprises 15 residues. V was clipped by 5 bases and J by 11 bases; unmatched bases: 16. CDR3 sequence (DNA): TGTGCCAGCAGTCCCCTTGGATTAGCGGGGGCACCAAAGTACTTC. It specifies CASSPLGLAGAPKYF.

Written as DNA, the CDR3 is TGTGCCAGCAGCGGAACTAAAATTGACAGGGGCGATGGGTTGGATTCACCCCTCCACTTT. Protein product: CASSGTKIDRGDGLDSPLHF. This chain uses TRBV28 with TRBJ1-6; 8 positions agree with TRBD1. The CDR3 has 20 residues. J lost 8 bases, V lost 6 bases, and 24 bases had no gene match. Germline CDR1 is MDHEN and CDR2 is SYDVKM.